The 30 T cell receptor beta chains presented below share a single source sample, sequenced in a study of T cells in Graves' hyperthyroidism and ophthalmopathy. Researchers amplified the TCR beta CDR3 regions from RNA transcripts. The HTBI primer set drove a first-round RT-PCR of the TCR CDR3. Each CDR3 protein is one row after TCRdb ran MiXCR on the multiplex PCR reads. This sample carries more than 650,000 distinct CDR3 sequences, about 14% of them seen once, and the ten largest clones take 10% to 13%. Sequencing was carried out using blood. The receptors originated from a woman aged 18-30 years with Graves' hyperthyroidism.

This clonotype showed up many times. The rearrangement links TRBV30 to TRBJ2-1; D ambiguous. V was pared by 0 bases and J by 9 bases, with 6 bases between. This CDR3 comprises 11 residues. In germline, CDR1 is GTSNPN, CDR2 SVGIG (reference sequence). This CDR3 reads CAWSVLGEQFF. The CDR3 region has the DNA TGTGCCTGGAGTGTTTTGGGTGAGCAGTTCTTC.

This clonotype was seen a few times. V is TRBV9 and J is TRBJ2-3; D may correspond to TRBD1 or TRBD2 (5 bases each). V gave up 1 base and J gave up 2 bases, with 17 bases separating them. Germline assignment: CDR1 SGDLS and CDR2 YYNGEE. The CDR3 spans 17 residues. The CDR3 sequence is CASSVIPFRGPTDTQYF. CDR3 sequence (DNA): TGTGCCAGCAGCGTAATCCCGTTTCGGGGCCCCACAGATACGCAGTATTTT. Combining the CDR3 with reference TRBV9 and TRBJ2-3 gives the whole variable domain DSGVTQTPKHLITATGQRVTLRCSPRSGDLSVYWYQQSLDQGLQFLIQYYNGEERAKGNILERFSAQQFPDLHSELNLSSLELGDSALYFCASSVIPFRGPTDTQYFGPGTRLTVL.

This chain links TRBV11-2 with TRBJ2-5; 11 bases map to TRBD2. Germline V CDR1 and CDR2: SGHAT, FQNNGV. The CDR3 spans 16 residues. Trimming removed 3 bases from V and 4 bases from J; junction bases left unmatched: 7. The CDR3: CASSFEASGRSETQYF. As DNA, the CDR3 is TGTGCCAGCAGCTTCGAGGCTAGCGGGAGGTCAGAGACCCAGTACTTC.

This clonotype occurred once. This may come from a read error, since a much larger clone is one base off. The rearrangement uses TRBV20-1 and TRBJ2-1; 11 bases align to TRBD2. The tail of the sequence fits TRBJ2-7 better, so the J call may be wrong. Germline V lookup: CDR1 DFQATT, CDR2 SNEGSKA (reference sequence). This CDR3 is 14 amino acids long. The CDR3 region is CSAVGTSGHNEQYF. DNA of the CDR3: TGCAGCGCTGTCGGGACTAGCGGACACAATGAGCAGTACTTC.

The sample holds many counts of this clonotype. V and J are TRBV20-1 and TRBJ2-7; D is unresolved. The length of the CDR3 is 12 residues. The V end lost 0 bases, the J end lost 6 bases, and 9 bases lay between the germline ends. CDR1 and CDR2 (germline): DFQATT, SNEGSKA (reference sequence). The CDR3 DNA is TGCAGTGCTAGAGATTTTTCGGGCGAGCAGTACTTC. It codes for CSARDFSGEQYF.

This clonotype was observed at least ten times. This chain's CDR3 is CASGVKNTGISYEQYF. The CDR3 bases are TGTGCCAGCGGAGTTAAAAATACAGGGATCTCCTACGAGCAGTACTTC. This sequence joins TRBV27 and TRBJ2-7; perhaps TRBD1 as D (6 bases). Germline CDR1 MNHEY, CDR2 SMNVEV (reference sequence). V dropped 8 bases and J dropped 0 bases, with 20 bases sitting between them. The CDR3 contains 16 residues.

Many counts were recorded for this clonotype. The CDR3 bases are TGTGCCAGCAGCTTAGGGGCGCTATTGAACACTGAAGCTTTCTTT. Translated, it gives CASSLGALLNTEAFF. The rearrangement links TRBV11-3 to TRBJ1-1, with D unclear. Looked up from germline, CDR1 is SGHNT and CDR2 is YENEEA. CDR3 length: 15 residues. The V and J ends lost 1 base and 0 bases respectively, with 9 bases between them.

There are many counts of this clonotype. The genes are TRBV12-3 or TRBV12-4 and TRBJ2-5, with TRBD2 as a possible D gene (5 bases). The CDR3 spans 13 residues. Between the trimmed V and J ends, which lost 5 bases and 3 bases, there was a span of 10 bases. The CDR3 DNA follows: TGTGCCAGCAGTCCCGACTATGAAGAGACCCAGTACTTC. Its translation: CASSPDYEETQYF.

Regarding this clonotype: This may arise from a read error, as a much more abundant clone is one base away. This rearrangement joins TRBV6-5 to TRBJ1-1; 10 positions match TRBD1. CDR1 is MNHEY, CDR2 SVGAGI, per germline. Losses at the gene ends were 0 bases for V and 3 bases for J; bases not matched to a gene: 7. The CDR3 has 17 residues. The CDR3 here is CASSYSAGTGADTEAFF. The CDR3 region has the DNA TGTGCCAGCAGTTACTCGGCGGGGACAGGGGCTGACACTGAAGCTTTCTTT.

The V gene is TRBV14, the J gene TRBJ2-3; 12 bases line up with TRBD2. Germline loops: CDR1 SGHDN, CDR2 FVKESK. J was trimmed by 4 bases and V by 4 bases; bases with no gene match: 9. CDR3 length: 17 residues. CDR3 sequence reads: CASSLLAGGHAADTQYF. The CDR3 DNA reads as TGTGCCAGCAGCCTCCTAGCGGGAGGGCATGCGGCAGATACGCAGTATTTT.

As to this clonotype: This CDR3 is missing its conserved last phenylalanine or tryptophan, likely due to a read error. The chain is built from TRBV2 and TRBJ2-1, with D unresolved. The CDR3 runs 13 residues. CDR1 and CDR2 from the germline V gene are SNHLY and FYNNEI. The V gene lost 5 bases and the J gene lost 4 bases, with 9 bases spanning the gap. Here the CDR3 reads CASSYYRYNEQFL. In DNA form, the CDR3 reads TGTGCCAGCAGTTATTACCGATACAATGAGCAGTTCCTC.

This rearrangement joins TRBV4-1 to TRBJ1-5; D unresolved. CDR3 length equals 15 residues. V was trimmed by 0 bases and J by 9 bases, leaving 15 bases between them. Germline loops: CDR1 MGHRA, CDR2 YSYEKL. The CDR3 DNA follows: TGCGCCAGCAGCCAAGATCCCGGCGGCGGCTGGCCCCAGCATTTT. As protein: CASSQDPGGGWPQHF.

The rearrangement joins TRBV14 to TRBJ2-2; TRBD2 agrees at 12 bases. Germline V CDR1 and CDR2: SGHDN, FVKESK. CDR3 length equals 18 residues. With 0 bases clipped from V and 6 bases from J, the junction kept 8 bases outside the gene matches. In DNA, the CDR3 is TGTGCCAGCAGCCAAGATCATGTGGGACTAGCGGGCCCCGGGGAGCTGTTTTTT. Translating it yields CASSQDHVGLAGPGELFF. Combining the CDR3 with reference TRBV14 and TRBJ2-2 gives the whole variable domain EAGVTQFPSHSVIEKGQTVTLRCDPISGHDNLYWYRRVMGKEIKFLLHFVKESKQDESGMPNNRFLAERTGGTYSTLKVQPAELEDSGVYFCASSQDHVGLAGPGELFFGEGSRLTVL.

This chain connects TRBV20-1 to TRBJ2-7; D unclear. V lost 1 base to trimming and J lost 1 base, with 8 bases between them. CDR1 and CDR2 (germline): DFQATT, SNEGSKA (reference sequence). The CDR3 runs 13 residues. The CDR3 bases are TGCAGTGCTAGAGGGGCCAGGTCCTACGAGCAGTACTTC. It translates to CSARGARSYEQYF.

This clonotype was counted at least ten times. The genes are TRBV20-1 and TRBJ2-7, with 8 bases that match TRBD1. After removal of 5 bases from V and 5 bases from J, the junction contained 11 bases not matched to a gene. The germline V gene encodes CDR1 DFQATT and CDR2 SNEGSKA (reference sequence). The CDR3 extends over 14 amino acids. Here the CDR3 reads CSAGFQGAGNEQYF. The CDR3 region has the DNA TGCAGTGCTGGTTTTCAGGGGGCAGGAAACGAGCAGTACTTC.

This clonotype occurred a few times. The chain uses TRBV7-9 and TRBJ2-2; the D gene is possibly TRBD1 (6 bases). The CDR3 sequence is 15 residues long. The germline gives CDR1 SEHNR, CDR2 FQNEAQ (reference sequence). V was clipped by 6 bases and J by 3 bases, with 14 bases between them. The CDR3, as DNA: TGTGCCAGCAGTCCCACACAGGGCCACACCGGGGAGCTGTTTTTT. As protein: CASSPTQGHTGELFF.

The chain uses TRBV12-3 or TRBV12-4 and TRBJ1-5, with a weak D call TRBD1 (6 bases). This CDR3 region has 15 residues. The V gene lost 1 base and the J gene lost 4 bases, with 11 bases spanning the gap. The CDR3 sequence is CASSLDRERNQPQHF. CDR3 in DNA: TGTGCCAGCAGTTTAGACAGGGAGAGAAATCAGCCCCAGCATTTT.

This clonotype was recorded at least ten times. The V and J genes are TRBV24-1 and TRBJ2-3; TRBD2 matches 13 bases. Per the germline V gene, CDR1 is KGHDR and CDR2 is SFDVKD. The CDR3 loop spans 17 amino acids. The junction had 5 bases not matched to a gene; V was cut back by 4 bases and J by 2 bases. The chain's CDR3 is CATSDSGTSGITDTQYF. The CDR3 DNA is TGTGCCACCAGTGACTCCGGGACTAGCGGGATCACAGATACGCAGTATTTT.

This clonotype was observed a handful of times. V is TRBV11-2 and J is TRBJ2-1, with TRBD2 matching 9 bases. CDR1 SGHAT and CDR2 FQNNGV come from the germline V gene. This CDR3 comprises 14 residues. Trimming took 5 bases from V and 7 from J; bases not matched to a gene: 6. The DNA of the CDR3 is TGTGCCAGCAGCCGGGGGAGCGGGGGGAATGAGCAGTTCTTC. The encoded protein is CASSRGSGGNEQFF.

In the case of this clonotype: This clone may be a read error of a much larger clone one base away. J is TRBJ2-2 and V is TRBV11-2; 9 bases fit TRBD2. This CDR3 contains 21 residues. CDR1 SGHAT and CDR2 FQNNGV come from the germline V gene. The CDR3: CASSFRQKLTLAGYNTEELFF. For the CDR3, the DNA is TGTGCCAGCAGCTTCAGACAGAAACTAACCCTAGCGGGATATAACACCGAGGAGCTGTTTTTT.

V usage is TRBV28 and J usage is TRBJ2-3; D is uncertain. The CDR3 is 15 amino acids. V shed 2 bases and J shed 1 base, with 10 bases lying between them. Germline CDR1 and CDR2: MDHEN and SYDVKM. Here the CDR3 reads CASSLIEFGTDTQYF. CDR3 bases: TGTGCCAGCAGTTTAATCGAGTTTGGCACAGATACGCAGTATTTT.

This clonotype has just one count. This chain uses TRBV6-5 with TRBJ2-7; 9 bases line up with TRBD1. The CDR3 is 16 amino acids. Looked up from germline, CDR1 is MNHEY and CDR2 is SVGAGI. With 0 bases clipped from V and 3 bases from J, the junction kept 6 bases outside the gene matches. CDR3 DNA: TGTGCCAGCAGTTACTCACAACAGGGGGCGGACTACGAGCAGTACTTC. Translated: CASSYSQQGADYEQYF.

The V call is TRBV7-9, the J call TRBJ1-4; the D gene is possibly TRBD1 (6 bases). Trimming took 0 bases from V and 10 from J, leaving 18 bases between them. From germline, CDR1 is SEHNR and CDR2 FQNEAQ (reference sequence). The CDR3 is 16 amino acids. CDR3 sequence: CASSLASQGGFLKLFF. The CDR3 DNA is TGTGCCAGCAGCTTAGCGTCACAGGGAGGATTCTTAAAACTGTTTTTT.

This clonotype was counted a few times. The V gene is TRBV6-1, the J gene TRBJ2-5; D perhaps matches TRBD1 (6 bases). V gave up 6 bases and J gave up 7 bases, with 18 bases separating them. The germline V gene encodes CDR1 MNHNS and CDR2 SASEGT. The CDR3 extends over 14 amino acids. This CDR3 reads CASSNLRGWGTQYF. The CDR3, as DNA: TGTGCCAGCAGCAACCTAAGGGGGTGGGGGACCCAGTACTTC.

The genes are TRBV28 and TRBJ2-3, with 7 bases that match TRBD1. Germline lookup yields CDR1 MDHEN and CDR2 SYDVKM. The ends lost 3 bases at V and 0 bases at J; junction bases unmatched: 9. There are 17 residues in the CDR3. CDR3 loop: CASSFNRDSSSTDTQYF. The CDR3 coding sequence is TGTGCCAGCAGTTTTAATAGGGACAGCTCTAGCACAGATACGCAGTATTTT. The full variable domain, completed using reference TRBV28 and TRBJ2-3, is DVKVTQSSRYLVKRTGEKVFLECVQDMDHENMFWYRQDPGLGLRLIYFSYDVKMKEKGDIPEGYSVSREKKERFSLILESASTNQTSMYLCASSFNRDSSSTDTQYFGPGTRLTVL.

The sample holds many counts of this clonotype. The gene calls are TRBV28 and TRBJ2-3; 11 bases agree with TRBD2. The CDR3 covers 14 residues. Trimming removed 7 bases from V and 2 bases from J; junction bases left unmatched: 2. The germline CDR1 and CDR2 sequences are MDHEN and SYDVKM. The CDR3 region is CASNSGRVTDTQYF. CDR3 nucleotide sequence: TGTGCCAGCAATAGCGGGAGGGTCACAGATACGCAGTATTTT.

This clonotype was observed a few times. V gene TRBV14 combines with J gene TRBJ2-2, with 7 bases that match TRBD1. V was pared by 1 base and J by 3 bases, with 5 bases of the junction left unmatched. Germline CDR1 and CDR2: SGHDN and FVKESK. CDR3 length: 16 residues. CDR3 residues: CASSQVTGRDTGELFF. The DNA of the CDR3 is TGTGCCAGCAGCCAAGTGACAGGGCGAGACACCGGGGAGCTGTTTTTT.

The chain couples TRBV6-1 to TRBJ2-6; D unresolved. V lost 6 bases and J lost 0, with 6 bases in between. This CDR3 has 14 amino acids. Per the germline V gene, CDR1 is MNHNS and CDR2 is SASEGT. The CDR3 DNA sequence: TGTGCCAGCAGAATCAGCTCTGGGGCCAACGTCCTGACTTTC. As protein: CASRISSGANVLTF.

Ten or more counts support this clonotype. The rearrangement links TRBV7-2 to TRBJ2-2, with 13 bases fitting TRBD2. The V segment lost 7 bases and the J segment 6 bases; nucleotides outside the gene matches: 5. This CDR3 is built from 15 residues. Germline CDR1 SGHTA, CDR2 FQGNSA. DNA for the CDR3: TGTGCCAGCACCCTAACTAGCGGGGGGGCCGGGGAGCTGTTTTTT. Translation: CASTLTSGGAGELFF.

The DNA for the CDR3 is TGCAGTGCTAGACAGTCCTCTGGAAACACCATATATTTT. As protein: CSARQSSGNTIYF. The chain carries TRBV20-1 and TRBJ1-3; D uncertain. The germline V and J ends were trimmed by 2 bases and 0 bases, with 5 bases remaining between them. Germline values: CDR1 DFQATT, CDR2 SNEGSKA (reference sequence). CDR3 length: 13 amino acids.